This TCR beta chain is from a study of CD8 T cells in Susac syndrome. CD8+ and CD4+ T cells taken from blood had their TCR beta sequenced. V lost 2 bases and J lost 5, with 9 bases in between. CDR3 length: 12 residues. The germline gives CDR1 DFQATT, CDR2 SNEGSKA (reference sequence). An amount of RNA that ranged from roughly 0.45 to 1 ug was reverse transcribed with random hexamers. TCRdb re-called the immunoSEQ multiplex PCR reads through MiXCR, storing one row per CDR3 protein. Among around 150,000 distinct CDR3 sequences listed, around 94% were seen once. Material: CD4+ T cells from PBMCs. The genes are TRBV20-1 and TRBJ2-5; D possibly corresponds to TRBD1 (5 bases). The TCR sequence derives from a human donor in good health. CDR3 residues: CSARKGYETQYF. The CDR3 DNA reads as TGCAGTGCTAGAAAGGGGTACGAGACCCAGTACTTC.